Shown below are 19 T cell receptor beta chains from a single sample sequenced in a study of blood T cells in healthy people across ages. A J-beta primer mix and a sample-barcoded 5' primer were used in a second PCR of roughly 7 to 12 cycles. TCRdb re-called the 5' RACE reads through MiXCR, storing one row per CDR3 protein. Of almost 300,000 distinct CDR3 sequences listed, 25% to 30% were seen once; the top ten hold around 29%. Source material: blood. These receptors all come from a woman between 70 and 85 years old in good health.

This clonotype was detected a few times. The CDR3: CASSSTSLAQYF. CDR3 DNA sequence: TGCGCCAGCAGCTCTACTAGTTTAGCGCAGTATTTT. V usage is TRBV5-1 and J usage is TRBJ2-3; D may be TRBD2 (5 bases). Trimming stripped 3 bases from V and 10 bases from J, with 12 bases between. Germline V lookup: CDR1 SGHRS, CDR2 YFSETQ. There are 12 residues in the CDR3.

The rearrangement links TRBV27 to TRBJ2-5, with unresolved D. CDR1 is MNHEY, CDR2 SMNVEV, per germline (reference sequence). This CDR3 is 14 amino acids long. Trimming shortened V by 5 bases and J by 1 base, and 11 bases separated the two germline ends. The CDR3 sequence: CASSPRRAQETQYF. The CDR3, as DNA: TGTGCCAGCAGTCCCCGCCGGGCCCAAGAGACCCAGTACTTC.

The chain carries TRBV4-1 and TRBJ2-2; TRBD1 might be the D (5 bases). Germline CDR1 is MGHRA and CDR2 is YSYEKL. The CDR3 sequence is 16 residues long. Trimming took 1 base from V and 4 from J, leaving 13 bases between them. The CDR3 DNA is TGCGCCAGCAGCCAAGTAACAGGTCGCGGCACCGGGGAGCTGTTTTTT. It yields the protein CASSQVTGRGTGELFF.

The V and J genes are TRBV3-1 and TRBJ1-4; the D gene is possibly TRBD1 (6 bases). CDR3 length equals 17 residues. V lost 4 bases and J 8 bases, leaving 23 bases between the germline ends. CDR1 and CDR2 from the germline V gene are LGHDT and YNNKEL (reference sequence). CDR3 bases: TGTGCCAGCAGCCGATCGTCCGGCGGGGGCCAGGGAGAAAAACTGTTTTTT. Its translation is CASSRSSGGGQGEKLFF.

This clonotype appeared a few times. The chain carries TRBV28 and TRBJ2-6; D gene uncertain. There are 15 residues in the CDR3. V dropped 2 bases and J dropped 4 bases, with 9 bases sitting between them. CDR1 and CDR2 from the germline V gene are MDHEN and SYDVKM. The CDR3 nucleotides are TGTGCCAGCAGTTTACCAGCGAGGGGGGCCAACGTCCTGACTTTC. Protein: CASSLPARGANVLTF. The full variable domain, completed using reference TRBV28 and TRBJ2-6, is DVKVTQSSRYLVKRTGEKVFLECVQDMDHENMFWYRQDPGLGLRLIYFSYDVKMKEKGDIPEGYSVSREKKERFSLILESASTNQTSMYLCASSLPARGANVLTFGAGSRLTVL.

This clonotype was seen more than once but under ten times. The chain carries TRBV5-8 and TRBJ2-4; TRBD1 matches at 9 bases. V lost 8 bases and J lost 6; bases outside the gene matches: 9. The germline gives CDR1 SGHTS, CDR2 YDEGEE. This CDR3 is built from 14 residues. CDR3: CAREAGTGSNIQYF. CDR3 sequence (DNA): TGTGCCAGGGAGGCCGGGACAGGGTCAAACATTCAGTACTTC.

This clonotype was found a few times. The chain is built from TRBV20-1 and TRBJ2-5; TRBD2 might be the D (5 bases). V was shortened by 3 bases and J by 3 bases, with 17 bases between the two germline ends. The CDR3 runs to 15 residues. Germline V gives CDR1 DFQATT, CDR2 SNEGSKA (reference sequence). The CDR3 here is CSASLVSGLKETQYF. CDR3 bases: TGCAGTGCTAGTTTGGTGAGCGGACTTAAAGAGACCCAGTACTTC.

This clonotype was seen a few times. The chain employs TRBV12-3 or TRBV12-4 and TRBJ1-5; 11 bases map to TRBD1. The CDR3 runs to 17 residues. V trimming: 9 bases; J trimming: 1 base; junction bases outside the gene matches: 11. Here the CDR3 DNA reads TGTGCCAGTGGAGCCGGGACAGGGGGACCAAGCAATCAGCCCCAGCATTTT. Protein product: CASGAGTGGPSNQPQHF.

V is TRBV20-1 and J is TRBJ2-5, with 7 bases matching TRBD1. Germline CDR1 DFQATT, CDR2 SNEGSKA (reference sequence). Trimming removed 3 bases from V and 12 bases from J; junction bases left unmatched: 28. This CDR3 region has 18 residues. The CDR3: CSARARDSPRDPERTEYF. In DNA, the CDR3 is TGCAGTGCTAGGGCGAGGGACAGCCCAAGAGACCCCGAACGAACCGAGTACTTC.

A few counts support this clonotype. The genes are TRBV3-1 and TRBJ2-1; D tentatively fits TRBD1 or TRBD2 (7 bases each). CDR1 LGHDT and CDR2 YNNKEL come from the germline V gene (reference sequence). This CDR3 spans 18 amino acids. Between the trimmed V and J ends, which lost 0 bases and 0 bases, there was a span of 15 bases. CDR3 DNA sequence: TGTGCCAGCAGCCAAGATGGGAGGGGGCAGCGCTCCTACAATGAGCAGTTCTTC. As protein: CASSQDGRGQRSYNEQFF.

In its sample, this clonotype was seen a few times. The CDR3 spells CASSPPGQGTPAFF. The CDR3 DNA is TGTGCCAGCTCGCCGCCGGGACAGGGGACTCCGGCTTTCTTT. The rearrangement joins TRBV18 to TRBJ1-1, with TRBD1 matching over 10 bases. Germline V gives CDR1 KGHSH, CDR2 LQKENI. This CDR3 has 14 residues. The V and J ends lost 6 bases and 11 bases, in that order; junction bases with no gene match: 12.

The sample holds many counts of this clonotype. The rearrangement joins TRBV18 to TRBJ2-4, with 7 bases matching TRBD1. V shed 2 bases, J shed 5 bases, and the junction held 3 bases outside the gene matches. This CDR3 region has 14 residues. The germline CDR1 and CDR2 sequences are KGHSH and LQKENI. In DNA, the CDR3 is TGTGCCAGCTCACCAGGCACAGGGGAAAACATTCAGTACTTC. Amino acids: CASSPGTGENIQYF.

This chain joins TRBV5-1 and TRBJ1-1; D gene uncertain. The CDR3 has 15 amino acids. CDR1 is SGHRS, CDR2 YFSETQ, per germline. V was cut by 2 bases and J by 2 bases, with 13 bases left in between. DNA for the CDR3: TGCGCCAGCAGCTTTTCGTGGGGAGGCAACACTGAAGCTTTCTTT. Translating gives CASSFSWGGNTEAFF. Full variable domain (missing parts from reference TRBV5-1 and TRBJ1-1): KAGVTQTPRYLIKTRGQQVTLSCSPISGHRSVSWYQQTPGQGLQFLFEYFSETQRNKGNFPGRFSGRQFSNSRSEMNVSTLELGDSALYLCASSFSWGGNTEAFFGQGTRLTVV.

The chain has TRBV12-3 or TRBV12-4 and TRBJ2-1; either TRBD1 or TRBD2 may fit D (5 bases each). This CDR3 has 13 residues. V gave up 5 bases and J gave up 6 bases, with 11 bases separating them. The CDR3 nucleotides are TGTGCCAGCAGTCCAGCTGGGGGCAATGAGCAGTTCTTC. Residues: CASSPAGGNEQFF.

DNA of the CDR3: TGTGCCAGCAGGAAGGGGACAGCGAACACTGAAGCTTTCTTT. This translates into CASRKGTANTEAFF. The chain links TRBV12-3 or TRBV12-4 to TRBJ1-1, with 7 bases fitting TRBD1. The CDR3 has 14 residues. The V segment lost 6 bases and the J segment 1 base; nucleotides outside the gene matches: 5.

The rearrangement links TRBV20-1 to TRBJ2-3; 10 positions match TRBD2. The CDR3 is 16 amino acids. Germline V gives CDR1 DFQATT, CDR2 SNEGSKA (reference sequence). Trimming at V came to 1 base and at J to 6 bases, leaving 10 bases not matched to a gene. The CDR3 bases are TGCAGTGCTAGAGTTAGAGCGGGGGGGACTCCCGATACGCAGTATTTT. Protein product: CSARVRAGGTPDTQYF.

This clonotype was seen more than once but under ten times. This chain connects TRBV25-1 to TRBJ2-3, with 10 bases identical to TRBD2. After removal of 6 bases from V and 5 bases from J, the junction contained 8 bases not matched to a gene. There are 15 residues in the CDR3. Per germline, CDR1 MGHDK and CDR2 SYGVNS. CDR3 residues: CASSPGLAEIDTQYF. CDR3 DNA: TGTGCCAGCAGCCCCGGACTAGCGGAAATAGATACGCAGTATTTT. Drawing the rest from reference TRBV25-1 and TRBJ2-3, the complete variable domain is EADIYQTPRYLVIGTGKKITLECSQTMGHDKMYWYQQDPGMELHLIHYSYGVNSTEKGDLSSESTVSRIRTEHFPLTLESARPSHTSQYLCASSPGLAEIDTQYFGPGTRLTVL.

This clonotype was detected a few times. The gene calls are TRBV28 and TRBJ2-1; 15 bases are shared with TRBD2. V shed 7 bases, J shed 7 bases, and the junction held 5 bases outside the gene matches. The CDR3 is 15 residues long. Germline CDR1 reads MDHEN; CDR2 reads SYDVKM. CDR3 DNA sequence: TGTGCCAGCAACGAGGGACTAGCGGGAGGAAATGAGCAGTTCTTC. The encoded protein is CASNEGLAGGNEQFF. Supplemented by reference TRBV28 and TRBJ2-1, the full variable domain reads DVKVTQSSRYLVKRTGEKVFLECVQDMDHENMFWYRQDPGLGLRLIYFSYDVKMKEKGDIPEGYSVSREKKERFSLILESASTNQTSMYLCASNEGLAGGNEQFFGPGTRLTVL.

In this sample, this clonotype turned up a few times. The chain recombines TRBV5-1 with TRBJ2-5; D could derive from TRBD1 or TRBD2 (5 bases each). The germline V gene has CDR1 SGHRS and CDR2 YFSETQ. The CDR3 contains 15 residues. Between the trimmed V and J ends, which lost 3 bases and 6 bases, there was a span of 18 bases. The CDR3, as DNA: TGCGCCAGCAGCTCCTCGGCCACAGGAGGACAGACCCAGTACTTC. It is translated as CASSSSATGGQTQYF. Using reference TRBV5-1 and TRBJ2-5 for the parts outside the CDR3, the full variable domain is KAGVTQTPRYLIKTRGQQVTLSCSPISGHRSVSWYQQTPGQGLQFLFEYFSETQRNKGNFPGRFSGRQFSNSRSEMNVSTLELGDSALYLCASSSSATGGQTQYFGPGTRLLVL.